This T cell receptor (beta chain) was obtained from a study of T cell clones after liver transplantation. Overall study context: TCRbeta sequencing after a pre-transplant mixed lymphocyte reaction identified graft-donor-reactive clones, later tracked in post-transplant blood. Graft-donor-reactive sequences were compared with third-party-reactive TCRbeta sequences from pre-transplant mixed lymphocyte reactions.

This table comes from immunoSEQ multiplex PCR, and its TCRdb copy is limited to in-frame clones, with some not included. This table holds over 100,000 clones, around 86% found once. V was pared by 2 bases and J by 9 bases, with 5 bases of the junction left unmatched. The CDR3 runs 14 residues. Germline V lookup: CDR1 SGHDT, CDR2 YYEEEE. The sequencing here drew on CD4+ T cells from blood, taken before liver transplant. This chain links TRBV5-6 with TRBJ1-6, with 7 bases lining up with TRBD1. This TCR derives from a human donor who received a liver transplant. CDR3 nucleotides: TGTGCCAGCAGCTTTTGGCAGGGGGGTTCACCCCTCCACTTT. It translates to CASSFWQGGSPLHF.